This TCR beta chain is from a study of cytomegalovirus exposure and HLA in healthy donors. Study-wide results and limits: Sequencing had likely introduced a cluster of highly shared sequence variants as an artifact.

13 Jbeta primers and 60 Vbeta primers were used for the PCR. Sequencing used immunoSEQ multiplex PCR; TCRdb keeps in-frame clones, though not all of them. The sample has 93,000 or so clones, roughly 81% seen once. Germline V gene lookup returns CDR1 SNHLY and CDR2 FYNNEI. Unmatched junction bases numbered 13, after V lost 10 bases and J lost 0 bases. The CDR3 sequence is 17 residues long. As for this clone: The antigen remains unidentified.

The sequence was obtained from a woman in her late teens or twenties in good health and CMV-seropositive. Material: PBMCs. The genes are TRBV2 and TRBJ2-3; 10 bases map to TRBD1. The CDR3: CATQGQGLYTSTDTQYF. CDR3 in DNA: TGTGCCACCCAGGGACAGGGGCTCTACACTAGCACAGATACGCAGTATTTT.